This TCR beta chain stems from a study of blood T cell repertoires in COVID-19. Profiling relied on immunoSEQ multiplex PCR, and the TCRdb table lists in-frame clones only, not all of them. The table includes about 310,000 clones, around nine tenths detected once. The CDR3 is 14 residues long. Unmatched junction bases numbered 2, after V lost 4 bases and J lost 3 bases. CDR1 and CDR2 from the germline V gene are SGHNT and YYREEE (reference sequence). The sequence was obtained from a woman aged 25 to 39 who had recovered from COVID-19. The sample consisted of PBMCs or T cells enriched from blood (not recorded which). The rearrangement links TRBV5-4 to TRBJ2-5, with 11 bases aligning to TRBD2. The CDR3 here is CASSPGLAEETQYF. The DNA for the CDR3 is TGTGCCAGCAGCCCGGGACTAGCGGAAGAGACCCAGTACTTC.